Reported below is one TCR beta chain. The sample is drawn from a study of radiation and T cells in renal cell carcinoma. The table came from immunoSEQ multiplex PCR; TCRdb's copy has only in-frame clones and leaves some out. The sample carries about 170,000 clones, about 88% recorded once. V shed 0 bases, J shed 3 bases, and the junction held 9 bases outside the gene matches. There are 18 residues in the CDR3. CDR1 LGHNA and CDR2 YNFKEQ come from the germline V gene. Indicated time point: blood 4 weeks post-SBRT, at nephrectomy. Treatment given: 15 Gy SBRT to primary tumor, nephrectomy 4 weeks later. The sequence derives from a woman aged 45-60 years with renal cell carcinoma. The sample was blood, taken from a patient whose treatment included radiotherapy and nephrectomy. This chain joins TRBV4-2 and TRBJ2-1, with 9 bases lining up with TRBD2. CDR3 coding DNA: TGTGCCAGCAGCCAAGAAATTAGCGGGGGTCCCTTCTACAATGAGCAGTTCTTC. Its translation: CASSQEISGGPFYNEQFF.